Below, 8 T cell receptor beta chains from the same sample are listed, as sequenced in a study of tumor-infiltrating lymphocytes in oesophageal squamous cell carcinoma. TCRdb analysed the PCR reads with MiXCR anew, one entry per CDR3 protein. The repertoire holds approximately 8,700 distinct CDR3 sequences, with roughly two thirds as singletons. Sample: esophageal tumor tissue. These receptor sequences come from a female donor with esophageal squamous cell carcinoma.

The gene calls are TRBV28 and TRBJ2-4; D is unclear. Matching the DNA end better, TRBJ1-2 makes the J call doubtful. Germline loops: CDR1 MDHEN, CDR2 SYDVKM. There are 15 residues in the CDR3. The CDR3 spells CASRPLPGYNYGYTF. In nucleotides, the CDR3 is TGTGCCAGCAGGCCTCTTCCGGGATATAACTATGGCTACACCTTC.

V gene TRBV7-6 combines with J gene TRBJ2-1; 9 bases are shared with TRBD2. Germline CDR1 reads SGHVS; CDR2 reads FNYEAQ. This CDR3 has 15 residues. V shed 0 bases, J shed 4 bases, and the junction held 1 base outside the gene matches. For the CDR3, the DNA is TGTGCCAGCAGCTTAGCTAGCGGGAGATACAATGAGCAGTTCTTC. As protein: CASSLASGRYNEQFF.

Written as DNA, the CDR3 is TGTGCCAGCAGTTACTTCCGGGCGGGACTAGGGGCGCAGTTCTTC. The encoded protein is CASSYFRAGLGAQFF. The J gene is TRBJ2-4, the V gene TRBV6-7; 8 bases line up with TRBD2. The J call is doubtful: the DNA matches TRBJ2-1 better. TRBV6-7 has ORF status, its function being uncertain. The CDR3 is 15 amino acids.

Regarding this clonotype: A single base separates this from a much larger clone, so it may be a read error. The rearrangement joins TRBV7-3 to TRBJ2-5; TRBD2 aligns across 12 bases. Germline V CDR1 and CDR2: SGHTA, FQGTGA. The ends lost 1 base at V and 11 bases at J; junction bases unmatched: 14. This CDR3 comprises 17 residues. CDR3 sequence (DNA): TGTGCCAGCAGCTTAAGGCCTAGCGGGGGGGTGGGCAATGAGCAGTACTTC. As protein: CASSLRPSGGVGNEQYF.

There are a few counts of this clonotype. CDR3 in DNA: TGTGCCAGCAGCCAATCCTCCGGGACATGGGAGACCCAGTACTTC. Translated: CASSQSSGTWETQYF. The chain carries TRBV7-2 and TRBJ2-7, with D possibly being TRBD1 (6 bases). The assigned J gene may be wrong: the sequence end matches TRBJ2-5 better. CDR3 length: 15 amino acids. The germline gives CDR1 SGHTA, CDR2 FQGNSA.

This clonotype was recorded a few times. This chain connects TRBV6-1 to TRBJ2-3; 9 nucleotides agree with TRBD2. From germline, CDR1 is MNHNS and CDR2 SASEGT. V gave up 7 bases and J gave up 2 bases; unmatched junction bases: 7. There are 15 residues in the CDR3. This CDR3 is CASITRGGYTDTQYF. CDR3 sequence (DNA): TGTGCCAGCATCACGCGGGGGGGGTACACAGATACGCAGTATTTT.

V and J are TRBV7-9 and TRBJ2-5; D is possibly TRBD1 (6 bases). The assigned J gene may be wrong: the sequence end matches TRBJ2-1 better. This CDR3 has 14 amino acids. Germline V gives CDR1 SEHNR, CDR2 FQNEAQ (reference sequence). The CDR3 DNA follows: TGTGCCAGCAGCCCCAGGGGTGGGGGTGATGCGCAGTTCTTC. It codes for CASSPRGGGDAQFF.

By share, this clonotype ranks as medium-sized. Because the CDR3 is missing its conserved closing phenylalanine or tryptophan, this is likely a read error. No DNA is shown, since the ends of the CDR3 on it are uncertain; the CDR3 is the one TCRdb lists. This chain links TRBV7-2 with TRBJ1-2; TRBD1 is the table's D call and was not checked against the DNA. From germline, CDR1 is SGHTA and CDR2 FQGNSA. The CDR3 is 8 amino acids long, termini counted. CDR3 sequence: CASSLGGQ.